This TCR beta chain came from a study of T-cell reconstitution after alpha-beta-depleted transplantation in children. The CDR3 runs 16 residues. Germline lookup yields CDR1 LGHNA and CDR2 YNFKEQ. The V gene end was trimmed by 4 bases and the J gene end by 1 base; junction bases not matched to a gene: 5. This clonotype was seen ten or more times. What it binds is not known. The library targeted TCRbeta and was prepared with unique molecular identifiers. TCRdb ran MiXCR on the PCR reads and lists one entry per CDR3 protein. Of about 490,000 distinct CDR3 sequences listed, roughly a tenth are singletons. Study findings and constraints: Diversity and T-cell counts at one year after transplant derived mostly from new T cells. It was reported that alpha-beta T cells came from several hundred expanded graft clones (about two months after transplant). Surviving recipient cells, namely T cells and thymic progenitors, were the source of high day-60 TCRbeta diversity in some patients.

Here the sequenced sample was PBMCs, taken before TCRalphabeta/CD19-depleted stem cell transplant. The TCR sequence derives from a child aged 2 to 9 with inherited bone marrow failure, due to receive a stem cell transplant. The rearrangement joins TRBV4-2 to TRBJ2-2; TRBD2 aligns across 8 bases. CDR3 nucleotides: TGTGCCAGCAGCCCTCGAACTAGCGGGAACACCGGGGAGCTGTTTTTT. It codes for CASSPRTSGNTGELFF.